A selection of T cell receptor beta chains follows, all from one sample in a study of blood T cell repertoires in COVID-19. Libraries were prepared by immunoSEQ multiplex PCR; TCRdb keeps only in-frame clonotypes and omits some of them. This table holds roughly 300,000 clones, 70% to 90% found once. The sequencing input was peripheral blood. The receptors were sampled from a human donor in a cohort sampled during active COVID-19. The CDR3 runs from the conserved cysteine through the conserved F or W. D genes are given only for firm matches. Expanded clones are given a class, and other clones once, few, many or no size at all.

size: -
D: -
J: TRBJ2-3
V: TRBV19
CDR3: CASSIGLASTDTQYF
DNA: TGTGCCAGTAGTATAGGCCTAGCGAGCACAGATACGCAGTATTTT

size: -
D: TRBD1
J: TRBJ1-2
V: TRBV12-5
CDR3: CASGWGQGRGYTF
DNA: TGTGCTAGTGGTTGGGGACAGGGTCGTGGCTACACCTTC

size: -
D: -
J: TRBJ1-5
V: TRBV9
CDR3: CASSVGVGASNQPQHF
DNA: TGTGCCAGCAGCGTCGGGGTAGGCGCTAGCAATCAGCCCCAGCATTTT

size: once
D: TRBD2
J: TRBJ2-3
V: TRBV20-1
CDR3: CSASLAGGPDTQYF
DNA: TGCAGTGCTAGTCTCGCGGGGGGGCCAGATACGCAGTATTTT

size: -
D: -
J: TRBJ2-1
V: TRBV27
CDR3: CASSIIGNEQFF
DNA: TGTGCCAGCAGTATCATCGGGAATGAGCAGTTCTTC

size: -
D: -
J: TRBJ1-3
V: TRBV6-1
CDR3: CASSEILTGSGNTIYF
DNA: TGTGCCAGCAGTGAAATTTTAACAGGATCAGGAAACACCATATATTTT

size: -
D: -
J: TRBJ1-2
V: TRBV10-3
CDR3: CAISEQQNNYGYTF
DNA: TGTGCCATCAGTGAACAACAGAACAACTATGGCTACACCTTC

size: -
D: -
J: TRBJ2-1
V: TRBV3-1/TRBV3-2
CDR3: CASSHLISNEQFF
DNA: TGTGCCAGCAGCCATCTTATTAGCAATGAGCAGTTCTTC

size: -
D: -
J: TRBJ1-2
V: TRBV6-6
CDR3: CASMPGEMNYGYTF
DNA: TGTGCCAGCATGCCAGGCGAAATGAACTATGGCTACACCTTC

size: -
D: TRBD1
J: TRBJ2-3
V: TRBV7-3
CDR3: CASSSGQGWTDTQYF
DNA: TGTGCCAGCAGCTCTGGACAGGGCTGGACAGATACGCAGTATTTT

size: -
D: -
J: TRBJ2-7
V: TRBV5-8
CDR3: CASSSPKQGHEQYF
DNA: TGTGCCAGCAGCTCCCCCAAACAGGGACACGAGCAGTACTTC

size: -
D: TRBD1
J: TRBJ2-1
V: TRBV24-1
CDR3: CATSVTGGENEQFF
DNA: TGTGCCACCAGTGTTACAGGGGGCGAGAATGAGCAGTTCTTC

size: -
D: -
J: TRBJ1-3
V: TRBV28
CDR3: CASSRRAAGNTIYF
DNA: TGTGCCAGCAGCCGACGAGCGGCTGGAAACACCATATATTTT

size: -
D: -
J: TRBJ2-5
V: TRBV7-8
CDR3: CASSFRTVQETQYF
DNA: TGTGCCAGCAGCTTTCGGACAGTCCAAGAGACCCAGTACTTC

size: -
D: -
J: TRBJ2-2
V: TRBV5-1
CDR3: CASSLAVTKNTGELFF
DNA: TGCGCCAGCAGCTTGGCCGTGACAAAGAACACCGGGGAGCTGTTTTTT

size: -
D: -
J: TRBJ2-2
V: TRBV9
CDR3: CASSARDTTTGELFF
DNA: TGTGCCAGCAGCGCCCGGGACACCACCACCGGGGAGCTGTTTTTT

size: -
D: TRBD1
J: TRBJ2-7
V: TRBV3-1/TRBV3-2
CDR3: CASSRYRGTYEQYF
DNA: TGTGCCAGCAGCCGTTACAGGGGGACCTACGAGCAGTACTTC

size: -
D: TRBD2
J: TRBJ2-2
V: TRBV5-1
CDR3: CASSLAGVTGELFF
DNA: TGCGCCAGCAGCTTAGCGGGGGTCACCGGGGAGCTGTTTTTT

size: -
D: -
J: TRBJ1-4
V: TRBV11-2
CDR3: CASSFNNEKLFF
DNA: TGTGCCAGCAGCTTTAATAATGAAAAACTGTTTTTT

size: -
D: TRBD1
J: TRBJ1-1
V: TRBV18
CDR3: CASSERQGAEAFF
DNA: TGTGCCAGCTCAGAACGACAGGGTGCTGAAGCTTTCTTT

size: -
D: TRBD1
J: TRBJ2-7
V: TRBV19
CDR3: CASMPGGAGYEQYF
DNA: TGTGCCAGTATGCCAGGGGGCGCAGGGTACGAGCAGTACTTC

size: -
D: TRBD2
J: TRBJ2-1
V: TRBV10-2
CDR3: CASSGGGTSGDYNEQFF
DNA: TGCGCCAGCAGTGGAGGGGGGACTAGCGGGGACTACAATGAGCAGTTCTTC

size: -
D: -
J: TRBJ1-2
V: TRBV10-1
CDR3: CALGRGADYGYTF
DNA: TGCGCCCTGGGGAGGGGGGCGGACTATGGCTACACCTTC

size: -
D: TRBD1
J: TRBJ1-1
V: TRBV29-1
CDR3: CSVEVQGASWIEAFF
DNA: TGCAGCGTTGAAGTCCAGGGGGCCTCTTGGATTGAAGCTTTCTTT